These 11 T cell receptor beta chains originate from one sample sequenced in a study of blood T cell repertoires in COVID-19. Data came from immunoSEQ multiplex PCR; TCRdb stores just in-frame clones and leaves some out. The repertoire includes about 55,000 clones, 70% to 90% of them detected once, and about 13% sits in the top ten. Sample: peripheral blood. These receptors originate from a human donor in a cohort sampled during active COVID-19.

V gene TRBV6-5 combines with J gene TRBJ1-2, with 9 bases matching TRBD1. The CDR3 is 13 residues long. Germline values: CDR1 MNHEY, CDR2 SVGAGI. The V and J ends lost 6 bases and 8 bases, in that order; junction bases with no gene match: 7. Here the CDR3 DNA reads TGTGCCAGCAGCGTAGAACAGGGGGCGGGCTACACCTTC. Translating gives CASSVEQGAGYTF.

CDR3 nucleotides: TGTGCCAGCAGCTTACCGCCCCGGGGGGCGGAGACCCAGTACTTC. Translated, it gives CASSLPPRGAETQYF. The chain combines TRBV7-6 with TRBJ2-5; the D gene is possibly TRBD2 (7 bases). V dropped 2 bases and J dropped 5 bases, with 15 bases sitting between them. The CDR3 sequence is 15 residues long. CDR1 is SGHVS, CDR2 FNYEAQ, per germline.

The V call is TRBV18, the J call TRBJ2-3, with a tentative D call TRBD2 (6 bases). Germline V gene lookup returns CDR1 KGHSH and CDR2 LQKENI. This CDR3 spans 14 amino acids. Between the trimmed V and J ends, which lost 0 bases and 6 bases, there was a span of 10 bases. In nucleotides, the CDR3 is TGTGCCAGCTCACCACCGGGAGGCGTGGATACGCAGTATTTT. Protein sequence: CASSPPGGVDTQYF.

This chain links TRBV25-1 with TRBJ1-2; D gene uncertain. Germline V gene sequence: CDR1 MGHDK, CDR2 SYGVNS. Trimming removed 2 bases from V and 0 bases from J, with 7 bases in between. This CDR3 spans 14 amino acids. The CDR3 protein is CASSELSANYGYTF. CDR3 nucleotide sequence: TGTGCCAGCAGTGAACTCTCAGCTAACTATGGCTACACCTTC.

This chain links TRBV29-1 with TRBJ1-1; D is perhaps TRBD1 (5 bases). Trimming took 3 bases from V and 4 from J, leaving 12 bases between them. The CDR3 is 13 residues long. Germline assignment: CDR1 SQVTM and CDR2 ANQGSEA. CDR3 region: CSVDRDPSTEAFF. CDR3 in DNA: TGCAGCGTTGACAGGGATCCGAGCACTGAAGCTTTCTTT.

The chain links TRBV10-3 to TRBJ2-7; 9 bases are a match to TRBD2. The trim removed 4 bases at V and 2 bases at J, leaving 12 bases unmatched. Germline V gene lookup returns CDR1 ENHRY and CDR2 SYGVKD. CDR3 length equals 17 residues. This chain's CDR3 is CAISGSGRQRTTYEQYF. The CDR3 nucleotides are TGTGCCATCAGTGGTAGCGGGAGACAAAGGACCACCTACGAGCAGTACTTC.

The gene calls are TRBV6-6 and TRBJ1-6, with unresolved D. The CDR3 is 16 amino acids. Looked up from germline, CDR1 is MNHNY and CDR2 is SVGAGI (reference sequence). Trimming took 6 bases from V and 4 from J, leaving 16 bases between them. This CDR3 reads CASSLPPRVYNSPLHF. As DNA, the CDR3 is TGTGCCAGCAGCTTGCCCCCCCGGGTTTATAATTCACCCCTCCACTTT.

This chain connects TRBV6-6 to TRBJ2-2; 11 bases agree with TRBD2. This CDR3 comprises 18 residues. Trimming cost V 5 bases and J 6 bases; bases outside gene matches: 14. In germline, CDR1 is MNHNY, CDR2 SVGAGI (reference sequence). The CDR3 DNA follows: TGTGCCAGCAGTCGAGGAGTAGCGGGAGGGCCCTCGCCCGGGGAGCTGTTTTTT. Translation gives CASSRGVAGGPSPGELFF.

The chain combines TRBV11-2 with TRBJ1-1; 9 nucleotides agree with TRBD1. Germline CDR1 reads SGHAT; CDR2 reads FQNNGV. Unmatched junction bases numbered 4, after V lost 3 bases and J lost 5 bases. The CDR3 totals 14 residues. The CDR3 sequence is CASSFRTGATEAFF. For the CDR3, the DNA is TGTGCCAGCAGCTTCCGGACAGGGGCAACTGAAGCTTTCTTT.

The sample holds a few counts of this clone. The chain combines TRBV6-4 with TRBJ2-1; TRBD2 matches 8 bases. Per germline, CDR1 MRHNA and CDR2 SNTAGT. With V trimmed by 5 bases and J by 5 bases, 5 bases remained unmatched. This CDR3 is built from 14 residues. In nucleotides, the CDR3 is TGTGCCAGCAGTTCGACTAGCGCCCACAATGAGCAGTTCTTC. Translation gives CASSSTSAHNEQFF.

The chain recombines TRBV5-1 with TRBJ2-5, with 8 bases aligning to TRBD1. The CDR3 is 16 amino acids. Germline V gene lookup returns CDR1 SGHRS and CDR2 YFSETQ. Germline trimming cut 2 bases from V and 4 bases from J; bases unmatched to any gene: 10. Here the CDR3 reads CASSFQGATGGETQYF. CDR3 sequence (DNA): TGCGCCAGCAGCTTCCAGGGGGCTACGGGTGGAGAGACCCAGTACTTC. Filled out from reference TRBV5-1 and TRBJ2-5, the complete variable domain reads KAGVTQTPRYLIKTRGQQVTLSCSPISGHRSVSWYQQTPGQGLQFLFEYFSETQRNKGNFPGRFSGRQFSNSRSEMNVSTLELGDSALYLCASSFQGATGGETQYFGPGTRLLVL.